This T cell receptor beta chain was captured by sequencing in a study of blood T cell repertoires in COVID-19. Study at large: From the United States, Italy and Spain came samples of acute and convalescent COVID-19. Sources were T cells, B-cell-depleted T cells, or PBMCs; the material itself was cDNA or gDNA.

Trimming stripped 8 bases from V and 0 bases from J, with 11 bases between. Germline V gene sequence: CDR1 SGHRS, CDR2 YFSETQ. The CDR3 runs to 14 residues. Source study methods: Amplification of reference gene primers was used by the study to estimate nucleated cell counts. Sequencing was performed with immunoSEQ multiplex PCR; in TCRdb, only in-frame clones are kept and a portion is missing. The D gene and trimming were derived from the DNA, and the V and J assignments and clone size from that table. The data contain tens of thousands of clones, approximately 80% of them seen just once; the ten biggest clones take up 18%.

This TCR derives from a woman aged 60-70 years with acute or convalescent COVID-19. What was sequenced was peripheral blood. V is TRBV5-1 and J is TRBJ2-2, with D perhaps matching TRBD1 (6 bases). CDR3 nucleotide sequence: TGCGCCAGTTCCGGACAGTCGAACACCGGGGAGCTGTTTTTT. It is translated as CASSGQSNTGELFF.